This TCR beta chain was found in a study of CD8 T cells in ankylosing spondylitis. Study results and caveats: There was a TCR beta motif, made of several highly homologous variants, that appeared characteristic of ankylosing spondylitis blood. Both synovial fluid and blood in reactive arthritis had previously been reported to carry some motif variants.

The CDR3 is 14 amino acids. CDR1 and CDR2 (germline): SQVTM, ANQGSEA. The germline V and J ends were trimmed by 1 base and 5 bases, with 14 bases remaining between them. Concerning this clonotype: Its antigen is still unknown.

From the 5' RACE reads, TCRdb called clonotypes with MiXCR, one entry per CDR3 protein. The sample carries 200,000 to 300,000 distinct CDR3 sequences, roughly 32% recorded once. The chain has TRBV29-1 and TRBJ2-5; no definite D call. Sequenced sample: blood, either unsorted or a sorted T cell fraction (not recorded which). The TCR comes from a male donor with ankylosing spondylitis or in good health (not recorded which). Written as DNA, the CDR3 is TGCAGCGTTGAAGTGCCCCCGATCACGGAGACCCAGTACTTC. Residues: CSVEVPPITETQYF.